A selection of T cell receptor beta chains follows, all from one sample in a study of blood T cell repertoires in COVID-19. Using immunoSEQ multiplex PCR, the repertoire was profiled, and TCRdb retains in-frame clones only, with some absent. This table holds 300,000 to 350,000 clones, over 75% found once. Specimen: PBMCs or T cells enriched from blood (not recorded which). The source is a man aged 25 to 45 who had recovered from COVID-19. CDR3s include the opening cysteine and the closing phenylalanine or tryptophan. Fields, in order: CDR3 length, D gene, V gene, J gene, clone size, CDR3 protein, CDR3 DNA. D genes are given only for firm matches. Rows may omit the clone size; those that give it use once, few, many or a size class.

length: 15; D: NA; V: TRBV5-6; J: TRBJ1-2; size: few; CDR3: CASSPVDSPPRGYTF; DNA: TGTGCCAGCAGCCCTGTGGACAGCCCTCCTCGGGGCTACACCTTC
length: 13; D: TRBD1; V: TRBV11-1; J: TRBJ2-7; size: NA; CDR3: CASSLGDRDEQYF; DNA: TGTGCCAGCAGCTTAGGAGACAGGGACGAGCAGTACTTC
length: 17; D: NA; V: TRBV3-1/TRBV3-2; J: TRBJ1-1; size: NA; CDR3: CASSHSFAGGKNTEAFF; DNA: TGTGCCAGCAGCCATAGTTTCGCGGGGGGAAAGAACACTGAAGCTTTCTTT
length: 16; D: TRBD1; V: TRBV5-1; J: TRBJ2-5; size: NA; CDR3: CASSNAGGLVGETQYF; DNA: TGCGCCAGCAGCAACGCAGGGGGCTTGGTCGGGGAGACCCAGTACTTC
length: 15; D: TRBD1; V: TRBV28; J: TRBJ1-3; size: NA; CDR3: CASSRQGTPGNTIYF; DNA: TGTGCCAGCAGTCGACAGGGAACCCCGGGAAACACCATATATTTT
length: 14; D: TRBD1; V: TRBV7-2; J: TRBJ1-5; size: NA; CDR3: CASSPGGPGQPQHF; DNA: TGTGCCAGCAGCCCAGGGGGTCCAGGGCAGCCCCAGCATTTT
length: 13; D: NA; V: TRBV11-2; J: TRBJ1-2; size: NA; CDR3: CASSLRGVYGYTF; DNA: TGTGCCAGCAGCTTACGGGGGGTCTATGGCTACACCTTC
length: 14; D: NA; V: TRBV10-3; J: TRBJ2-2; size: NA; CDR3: CAISEARSAGELFF; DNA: TGTGCCATCAGTGAGGCCAGGTCAGCCGGGGAGCTGTTTTTT
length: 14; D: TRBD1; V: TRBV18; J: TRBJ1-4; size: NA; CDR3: CASSSGTGYEKLFF; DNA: TGTGCCAGCTCGTCCGGGACAGGGTATGAAAAACTGTTTTTT
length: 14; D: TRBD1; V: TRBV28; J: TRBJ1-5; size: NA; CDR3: CASSLGQGSQPQHF; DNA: TGTGCCAGCAGTTTAGGACAGGGGTCTCAGCCCCAGCATTTT
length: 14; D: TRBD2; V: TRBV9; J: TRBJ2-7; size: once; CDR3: CASSVDSGGGEQYF; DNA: TGTGCCAGCAGCGTAGATAGCGGGGGTGGGGAGCAGTACTTC
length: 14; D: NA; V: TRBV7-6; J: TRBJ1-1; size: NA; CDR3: CASSLGGGVAEAFF; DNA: TGTGCCAGCAGCTTAGGCGGGGGGGTCGCTGAAGCTTTCTTT
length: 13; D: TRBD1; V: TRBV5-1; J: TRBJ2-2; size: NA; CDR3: CASSLGQGGELFF; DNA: TGCGCCAGCAGCCTTGGACAGGGAGGGGAGCTGTTTTTT
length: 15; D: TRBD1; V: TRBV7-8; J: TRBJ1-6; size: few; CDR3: CASSLVQGENSPLHF; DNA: TGTGCCAGCAGCTTAGTTCAGGGGGAGAACTCACCCCTCCACTTT
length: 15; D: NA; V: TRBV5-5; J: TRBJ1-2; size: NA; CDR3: CASSLGSARDSGYTF; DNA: TGTGCCAGCAGCTTGGGGTCGGCCAGGGATTCTGGCTACACCTTC
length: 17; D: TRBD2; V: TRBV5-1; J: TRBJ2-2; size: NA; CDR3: CASSLQPSGGATGELFF; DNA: TGCGCCAGCAGCCTGCAACCTAGCGGGGGGGCAACCGGGGAGCTGTTTTTT
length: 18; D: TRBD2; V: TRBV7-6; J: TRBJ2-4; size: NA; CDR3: CASSQGLAGGGSKNIQYF; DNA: TGTGCCAGCAGCCAGGGACTAGCGGGGGGCGGGTCCAAAAACATTCAGTACTTC
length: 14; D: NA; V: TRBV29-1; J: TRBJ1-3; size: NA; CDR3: CSVQLGGAGNTIYF; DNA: TGCAGCGTTCAACTGGGAGGGGCTGGAAACACCATATATTTT
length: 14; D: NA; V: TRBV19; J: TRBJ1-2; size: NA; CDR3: CASSIPGLSHGYTF; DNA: TGTGCCAGTAGTATTCCAGGGCTCAGTCATGGCTACACCTTC
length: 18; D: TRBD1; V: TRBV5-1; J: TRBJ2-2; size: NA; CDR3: CASSGGQGGASITGELFF; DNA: TGCGCCAGCAGCGGCGGACAGGGAGGCGCGAGTATCACCGGGGAGCTGTTTTTT
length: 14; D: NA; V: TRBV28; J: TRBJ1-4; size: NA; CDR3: CASSEASTNEKLFF; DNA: TGTGCCAGCAGCGAGGCCTCAACTAATGAAAAACTGTTTTTT
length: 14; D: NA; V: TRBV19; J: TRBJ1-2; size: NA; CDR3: CASSIGQGNYGYTF; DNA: TGTGCCAGTAGTATTGGTCAGGGCAACTATGGCTACACCTTC
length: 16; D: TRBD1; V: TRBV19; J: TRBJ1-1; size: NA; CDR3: CASSDWTGGMNTEAFF; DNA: TGTGCCAGTAGTGATTGGACAGGGGGGATGAACACTGAAGCTTTCTTT
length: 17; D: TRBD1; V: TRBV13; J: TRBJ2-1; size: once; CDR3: CASSVLRDRGRENEQFF; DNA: TGTGCCAGCAGCGTCCTCCGGGACAGGGGGCGAGAGAATGAGCAGTTCTTC